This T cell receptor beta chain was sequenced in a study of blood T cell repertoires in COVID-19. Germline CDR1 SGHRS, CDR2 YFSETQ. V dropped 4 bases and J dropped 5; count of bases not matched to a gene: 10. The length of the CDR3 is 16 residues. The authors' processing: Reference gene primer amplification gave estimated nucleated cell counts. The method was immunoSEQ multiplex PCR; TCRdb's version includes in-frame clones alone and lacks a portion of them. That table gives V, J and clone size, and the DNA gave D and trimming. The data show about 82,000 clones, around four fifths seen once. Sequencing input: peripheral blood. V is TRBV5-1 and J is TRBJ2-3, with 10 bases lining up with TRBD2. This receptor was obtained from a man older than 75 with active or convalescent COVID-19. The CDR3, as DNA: TGCGCCAGCAGCGGGAGGACTAGCGGACCCGAAGATACGCAGTATTTT. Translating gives CASSGRTSGPEDTQYF.